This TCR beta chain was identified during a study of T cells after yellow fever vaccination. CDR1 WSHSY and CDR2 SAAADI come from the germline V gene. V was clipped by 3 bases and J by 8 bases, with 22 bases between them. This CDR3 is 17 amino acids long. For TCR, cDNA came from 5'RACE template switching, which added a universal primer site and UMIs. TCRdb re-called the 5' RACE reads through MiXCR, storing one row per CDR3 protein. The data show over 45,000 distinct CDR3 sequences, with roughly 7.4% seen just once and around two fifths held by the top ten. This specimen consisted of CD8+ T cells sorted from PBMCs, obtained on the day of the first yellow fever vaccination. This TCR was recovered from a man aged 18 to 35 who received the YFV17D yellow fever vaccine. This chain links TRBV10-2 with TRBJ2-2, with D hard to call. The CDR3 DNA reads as TGCGCCAGCAGTGAAACTTCGGTAGCCCTCTATTTGGGGGAGCTGTTTTTT. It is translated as CASSETSVALYLGELFF.